This TCR beta chain was observed in a study of cytomegalovirus exposure and HLA in healthy donors. Study results and limitations: The classifier reportedly diagnosed cytomegalovirus status with high sensitivity and specificity. In an earlier analysis, productive rearrangement rates for most beta V segments clustered near 87% or 30%.

Germline CDR1 and CDR2: KGHSH and LQKENI. The CDR3 loop spans 14 amino acids. Losses at the gene ends were 4 bases for V and 1 base for J; bases not matched to a gene: 3. PCR primers comprised 60 Vbeta and 13 Jbeta primers. Assay: immunoSEQ multiplex PCR; the TCRdb copy retains only in-frame clones and omits some. The table has some 76,000 clones, around 86% seen once. This clone was counted only a few times. Its antigen is unknown. V is TRBV18 and J is TRBJ1-1; 7 nucleotides line up with TRBD1. The receptor's source is a woman in her 30s in good health and CMV-seronegative. The sequencing input was PBMCs. CDR3 nucleotides: TGTGCCAGCTCACGGGACAGCAAGAACACTGAAGCTTTCTTT. Its protein product is CASSRDSKNTEAFF.